This T cell receptor (beta chain) was recovered during a study of shared clonotypes between healthy human individuals. Study conclusions and caveats: Memory subsets generally showed lower estimated richness than naive subsets.

As defined, naive CD8 cells were CD45RO-negative and positively selected for CCR7, with terminally differentiated effector memory CD45RA+ cells excluded. Donors, healthy HIV-negative adults, lacked recent acute infections or vaccinations. Several immunoSEQ plates received, in even portions, the genomic DNA of each subset. TCRdb's table, derived via immunoSEQ multiplex PCR, lists solely in-frame clones and lacks some. The repertoire holds hundreds of thousands of clones, with 85% to 95% as singletons. Comments on this clone: Its antigen remains unidentified.

This sequence originates from a man younger than 40 in good health. The sequenced material came from naive CD8+ T cells sorted from blood.

This CDR3 reads CSVDSGKAFF. For the CDR3, the DNA is TGCAGCGTTGATTCAGGGAAAGCTTTCTTT. The rearrangement links TRBV29-1 to TRBJ1-1, with a weak D call TRBD1 (5 bases). The V end lost 3 bases, the J end lost 9 bases, and 8 bases lay between the germline ends. Looked up from germline, CDR1 is SQVTM and CDR2 is ANQGSEA. CDR3 length: 10 residues.